This is a list of T cell receptor beta chains from one sample in a study of blood T cells in healthy people across ages. One entry per CDR3 protein, called by TCRdb with MiXCR from the 5' RACE reads. The repertoire holds some 1.5 million distinct CDR3 sequences, with roughly 28% as singletons. The source material was blood. The receptors shown here come from a woman aged 25 to 45 in good health. CDR3s include the opening cysteine and the closing phenylalanine or tryptophan. The D gene is left open where the match is weak. Expanded clones are given a class, and other clones once, few, many or no size at all.

>TRBJ2-5|TRBD2|many|TRBV20-1
CSARTGLAKTQYF
TGCAGTGCTAGAACGGGACTAGCAAAGACCCAGTACTTC
>TRBJ1-2|NA|NA|TRBV5-6
CASSSGQSDGYTF
TGTGCCAGCAGCTCCGGACAGAGCGATGGCTACACCTTC
>TRBJ2-6|TRBD1|NA|TRBV13
CASSSWTGAGAGANVLTF
TGTGCCAGCAGCTCCTGGACAGGGGCGGGAGCCGGGGCCAACGTCCTGACTTTC
>TRBJ2-7|NA|NA|TRBV27
CASSSSGFSYNEQYF
TGTGCCAGCAGTTCCAGCGGTTTCTCCTACAATGAGCAGTACTTC
>TRBJ2-1|NA|NA|TRBV18
CASSPGDPGRPYNEQFF
TGTGCCAGCTCACCGGGGGACCCGGGACGACCTTACAATGAGCAGTTCTTC
>TRBJ2-2|NA|few|TRBV20-1
CSAPSPGRSRELFF
TGCAGTGCTCCGAGTCCGGGGAGGTCCAGGGAGCTGTTTTTT
>TRBJ2-1|NA|NA|TRBV11-2
CANSLVRAGYNEQFF
TGTGCCAACAGCTTAGTCCGGGCCGGGTATAATGAGCAGTTCTTC
>TRBJ2-1|TRBD2|few|TRBV11-3
CASSRTSGSPNEQFF
TGTGCCAGCAGCCGGACTAGCGGGAGCCCCAATGAGCAGTTCTTC
>TRBJ2-7|TRBD1|many|TRBV11-2
CASRPDRGSKEQYF
TGTGCCAGCAGACCTGACAGGGGGTCTAAAGAGCAGTACTTC
>TRBJ2-3|NA|few|TRBV30
CAWRFRDTQYF
TGTGCCTGGAGATTCCGCGATACGCAGTATTTT
>TRBJ1-4|NA|NA|TRBV20-1
CSAMAEKLFF
TGCAGTGCTATGGCTGAAAAACTGTTTTTT
>TRBJ2-3|TRBD1|few|TRBV20-1
CSAKTGKTDTQYF
TGCAGCGCTAAGACAGGGAAAACAGATACGCAGTATTTT
>TRBJ2-6|TRBD1|many|TRBV5-1
CASRTGNFGANVLTF
TGCGCCAGCCGGACAGGGAATTTTGGGGCCAACGTCCTGACTTTC
>TRBJ2-7|NA|many|TRBV28
CASSFPRMIYEQYF
TGTGCCAGCAGTTTCCCCCGGATGATCTACGAGCAGTACTTC
>TRBJ1-2|TRBD1|NA|TRBV5-1
CASRPGQGASGDYGYTF
TGCGCCAGCAGACCGGGACAGGGGGCCTCAGGGGACTATGGCTACACCTTC
>TRBJ2-4|NA|many|TRBV5-1
CASSLGSGGAKNIQYF
TGCGCCAGCAGCTTGGGTAGTGGAGGGGCCAAAAACATTCAGTACTTC
>TRBJ2-2|NA|NA|TRBV2
CASKGYAGELFF
TGTGCCAGCAAAGGCTATGCCGGGGAGCTGTTTTTT
>TRBJ1-4|NA|many|TRBV10-3
CAISEFGSYEKLFF
TGTGCCATCAGTGAGTTCGGATCCTACGAAAAACTGTTTTTT
>TRBJ2-5|NA|NA|TRBV6-2/TRBV6-3
CASSYRLQIQETQYF
TGTGCCAGCAGTTACCGACTGCAGATCCAAGAGACCCAGTACTTC
>TRBJ2-4|NA|NA|TRBV10-3
CAASPWGTGAKNIQYF
TGTGCCGCAAGCCCGTGGGGTACGGGAGCCAAAAACATTCAGTACTTC
>TRBJ2-1|NA|many|TRBV10-3
CAISELDEQFF
TGTGCCATCAGTGAGTTGGATGAGCAGTTCTTC
>TRBJ2-7|NA|many|TRBV20-1
CSGRHPGAREQYF
TGCAGTGGACGCCACCCCGGGGCTCGCGAGCAGTACTTC
>TRBJ1-1|NA|few|TRBV10-1
CASSRGQEDTEAFF
TGCGCCAGCAGTCGAGGCCAAGAGGACACTGAAGCTTTCTTT
>TRBJ2-3|NA|many|TRBV12-3/TRBV12-4
CASKWTVASTDTQYF
TGTGCCAGCAAGTGGACAGTTGCTAGCACAGATACGCAGTATTTT
>TRBJ2-1|NA|NA|TRBV2
CASSEAPGVDEQFF
TGTGCCAGCAGTGAAGCGCCAGGGGTGGATGAGCAGTTCTTC
>TRBJ2-1|NA|few|TRBV7-2
CASSTAVSSYNEQFF
TGTGCCAGCTCTACAGCAGTAAGCTCCTACAATGAGCAGTTCTTC
>TRBJ2-3|NA|few|TRBV2
CTSTFRWASTDTQYF
TGTACCAGCACCTTTCGGTGGGCTAGCACAGATACGCAGTATTTT
>TRBJ1-1|NA|few|TRBV10-3
CAISDADTEAFF
TGTGCCATCAGTGATGCGGACACTGAAGCTTTCTTT
>TRBJ2-3|TRBD2|NA|TRBV20-1
CSARNRGTITDTQYF
TGCAGTGCTAGAAACCGCGGGACTATAACAGATACGCAGTATTTT